A selection of T cell receptor beta chains follows, all from one sample in a study of CD8+ T cells in alopecia areata. Sequenced by immunoSEQ multiplex PCR; TCRdb stores in-frame clones only, minus some. The table lists roughly 180,000 clones, around 49% of them singletons. The sequences come from CD8+ T cells sorted from blood, collected around week 54, from a patient treated with tofacitinib. Source of these receptors: a human donor with alopecia areata. CDR3s include the opening cysteine and the closing phenylalanine or tryptophan. The D gene is left open where the match is weak. Clone size is shown for a subset of rows, as once, few, many or a class of expanded clone.

d_gene,j_gene,abundance,v_gene,CDR3nt,CDR3aa
.,TRBJ1-6,.,TRBV5-1,TGCGCCAGCAGCCTCGATGGGCCGTGGAATTCACCCCTCCACTTT,CASSLDGPWNSPLHF
.,TRBJ2-5,.,TRBV7-9,TGTGCCAGCAGCTCCAGAGGGGACCCACAAGAGACCCAGTACTTC,CASSSRGDPQETQYF
.,TRBJ1-2,.,TRBV5-4,TGTGCCAGCAGCTGGACCTCTACGGATGGCTACACCTTC,CASSWTSTDGYTF
.,TRBJ2-3,once,TRBV9,TGTGCCAGCACGGGCCGTGCAGATACGCAGTATTTT,CASTGRADTQYF
TRBD1,TRBJ1-5,.,TRBV4-1,TGCGCCAGCAGCCGGGAACCGGGACAGAGCAATCAGCCCCAGCATTTT,CASSREPGQSNQPQHF
.,TRBJ1-1,few,TRBV29-1,TGCAGCGTTGAGGGGGGGGGTTCCACTGAAGCTTTCTTT,CSVEGGGSTEAFF
.,TRBJ2-5,.,TRBV4-1,TGCGCCAGCAGCCAAGTTGGGCGAGAGACCCAGTACTTC,CASSQVGRETQYF
.,TRBJ1-2,.,TRBV7-9,TGTGCCAGCAGCTTACAACTACGGACCAAATTGGATGGCTACACCTTC,CASSLQLRTKLDGYTF
TRBD1,TRBJ1-1,.,TRBV5-1,TGCGCCAGCAGCTCGTCCGGGACAGGGGACGGAGTCGGGTCCCTGGGCACTGAAGCTTTCTTT,CASSSSGTGDGVGSLGTEAFF
.,TRBJ1-3,few,TRBV7-9,TGTGCCAGCAGCCCCGACGGTATCTCTGGAAACACCATATATTTT,CASSPDGISGNTIYF
.,TRBJ1-2,few,TRBV4-1,TGCGCCAGCAGCCAAGTCACGAATAACTATGGCTACACCTTC,CASSQVTNNYGYTF
.,TRBJ1-6,few,TRBV2,TGTGCCAGCATGACAGGCGACTCCTATAATTCACCCCTCCACTTT,CASMTGDSYNSPLHF
TRBD1,TRBJ1-6,.,TRBV5-6,TGTGCCAGCAGCCATGCGACAGGGAATAATTCACCCCTCCACTTT,CASSHATGNNSPLHF
.,TRBJ2-1,few,TRBV19,TGTGCCAGTGGAAGCCCGACGGGATTCAATGAGCAGTTCTTC,CASGSPTGFNEQFF
.,TRBJ2-7,once,TRBV6-5,TGTGCCAGCAGTTACTCGCCGGAAGAGGCCTACGAGCAGTACTTC,CASSYSPEEAYEQYF
TRBD1,TRBJ1-2,.,TRBV2,TGTGCCAGCAGTGAATTTAGGAAGGGGGCAGACTATGGCTACACCTTC,CASSEFRKGADYGYTF
TRBD1,TRBJ1-5,few,TRBV2,TGTGCCAGCAGCGGACAGGGTGCCCAGCCCCAGCATTTT,CASSGQGAQPQHF
.,TRBJ1-5,.,TRBV5-6,TGTGCCAGCAGCTTAACGTCTCAGGGGAATCAGCCCCAGCATTTT,CASSLTSQGNQPQHF